This paragraph reports one T cell receptor beta chain. Study processing details: The assay estimated nucleated cells by amplifying reference gene primers. Libraries were prepared by immunoSEQ multiplex PCR; TCRdb keeps only in-frame clonotypes and omits some of them. That table furnishes V, J and clone size, whereas the DNA furnished D and trimming. The sample contains about 150,000 clones, 70% to 90% of which appear only once. The sample originates from a study of blood T cell repertoires in COVID-19. Background on the study: COVID-19 samples from acute and convalescent phases originated in the United States, Italy and Spain. Sources were T cells, B-cell-depleted T cells, or PBMCs; the material itself was cDNA or gDNA.

Looked up from germline, CDR1 is MNHEY and CDR2 is SVGEGT. CDR3 length equals 16 residues. V lost 5 bases and J lost 5, with 18 bases in between. This sequence originates from a man aged 50 or older who had recovered from COVID-19. The V gene is TRBV6-2 or TRBV6-3, the J gene TRBJ2-2; D may be TRBD1 (6 bases). Specimen: peripheral blood. Here the CDR3 DNA reads TGTGCCAGCAGTCCCCGTTTTGGCAGGGGAACCGGGGAGCTGTTTTTT. It codes for CASSPRFGRGTGELFF.